This TCR beta chain originates from a study of cytomegalovirus exposure and HLA in healthy donors. CDR1 and CDR2 from the germline V gene are MDHEN and SYDVKM. The CDR3 runs to 14 residues. V lost 6 bases, J lost 10 bases, and 7 bases stayed unmatched. Study-wide results and caveats: A few V segments could not be told apart, such as TRBV6-2 and TRBV6-3, and were left out. While the bulk of TCR sequences proved rare, some public TCRs turned up in many donors.

Use of 60 Vbeta and 13 Jbeta primers characterized the PCR. Authors' data handling: In a later analysis, around 12 million of about 80 million unique beta chains occurred in at least two donors. TCRdb's table, derived via immunoSEQ multiplex PCR, lists solely in-frame clones and lacks some. The D gene and trimming were derived from the DNA, and the V and J assignments and clone size from that table. The sample lists roughly 130,000 clones, roughly 82% occurring once. Concerning this clone: Its antigen is unknown.

This sequence was found in a male donor in good health and CMV-seropositive. V gene TRBV28 combines with J gene TRBJ1-6; the match to TRBD1 covers 9 bases. Sequenced: PBMCs. DNA of the CDR3: TGTGCCAGCAGACTGGGACAGGGACACTCACCCCTCCACTTT. Translated, it gives CASRLGQGHSPLHF.